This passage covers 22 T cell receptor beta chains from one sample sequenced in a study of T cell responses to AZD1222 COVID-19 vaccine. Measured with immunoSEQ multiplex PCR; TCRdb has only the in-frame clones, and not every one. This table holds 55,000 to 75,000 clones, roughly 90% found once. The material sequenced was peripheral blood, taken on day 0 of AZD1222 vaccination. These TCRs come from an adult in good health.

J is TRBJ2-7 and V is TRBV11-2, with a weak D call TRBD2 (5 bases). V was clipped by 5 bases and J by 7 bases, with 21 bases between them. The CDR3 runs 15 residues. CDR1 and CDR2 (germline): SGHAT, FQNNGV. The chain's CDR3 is CASSGSRAGQGEQYF. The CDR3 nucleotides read TGTGCCAGCAGCGGGTCGAGGGCAGGCCAAGGTGAGCAGTACTTC.

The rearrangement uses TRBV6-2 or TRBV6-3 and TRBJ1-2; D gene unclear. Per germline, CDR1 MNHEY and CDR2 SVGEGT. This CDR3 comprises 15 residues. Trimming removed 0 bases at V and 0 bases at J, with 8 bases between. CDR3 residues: CASSYSGPPNYGYTF. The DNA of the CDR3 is TGTGCCAGCAGTTACTCGGGCCCCCCTAACTATGGCTACACCTTC.

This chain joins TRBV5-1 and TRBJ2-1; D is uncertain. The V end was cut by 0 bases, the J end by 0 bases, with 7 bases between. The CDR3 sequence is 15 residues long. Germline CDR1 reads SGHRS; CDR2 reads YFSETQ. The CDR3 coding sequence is TGCGCCAGCAGCTTGGATCCCTCCTCCTACAATGAGCAGTTCTTC. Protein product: CASSLDPSSYNEQFF.

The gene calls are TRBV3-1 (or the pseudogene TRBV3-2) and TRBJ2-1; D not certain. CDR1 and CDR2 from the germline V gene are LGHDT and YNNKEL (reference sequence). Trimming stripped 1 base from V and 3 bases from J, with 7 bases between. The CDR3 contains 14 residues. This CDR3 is CASSQGTGYNEQFF. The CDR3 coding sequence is TGTGCCAGCAGCCAAGGGACCGGCTACAATGAGCAGTTCTTC.

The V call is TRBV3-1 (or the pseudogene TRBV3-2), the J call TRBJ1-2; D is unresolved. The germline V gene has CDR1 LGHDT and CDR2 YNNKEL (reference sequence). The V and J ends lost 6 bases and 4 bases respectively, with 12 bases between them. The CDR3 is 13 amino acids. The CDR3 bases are TGTGCCAGCAGTTCGGAACGACTCTATGGCTACACCTTC. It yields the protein CASSSERLYGYTF.

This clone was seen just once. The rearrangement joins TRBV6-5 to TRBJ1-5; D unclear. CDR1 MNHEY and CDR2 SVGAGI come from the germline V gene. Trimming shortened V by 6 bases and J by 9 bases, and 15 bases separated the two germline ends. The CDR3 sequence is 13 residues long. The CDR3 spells CASRSDISRPQHF. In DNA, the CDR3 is TGTGCCAGCAGGTCCGACATCAGTCGGCCCCAGCATTTT.

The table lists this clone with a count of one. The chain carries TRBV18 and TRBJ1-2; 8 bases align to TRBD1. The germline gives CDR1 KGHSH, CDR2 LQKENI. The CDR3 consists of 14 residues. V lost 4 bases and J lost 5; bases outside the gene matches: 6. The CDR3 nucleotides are TGTGCCAGCTCACTTGGACAGGGAAGTTATGGCTACACCTTC. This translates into CASSLGQGSYGYTF.

CDR3 sequence: CAWSVDRGTNNSPLHF. The CDR3 DNA follows: TGTGCCTGGAGTGTCGACAGGGGAACTAATAATTCACCCCTCCACTTT. V usage is TRBV30 and J usage is TRBJ1-6; 8 nucleotides align to TRBD1. There are 16 residues in the CDR3. Germline V gene data show CDR1 as GTSNPN and CDR2 as SVGIG (reference sequence). The ends lost 0 bases at V and 5 bases at J; junction bases unmatched: 6.

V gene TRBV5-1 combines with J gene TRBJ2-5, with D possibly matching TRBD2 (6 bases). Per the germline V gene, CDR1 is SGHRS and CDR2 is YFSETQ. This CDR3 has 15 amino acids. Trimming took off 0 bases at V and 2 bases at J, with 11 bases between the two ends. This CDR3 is CASSLGGVRQETQYF. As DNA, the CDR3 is TGCGCCAGCAGCTTGGGCGGGGTGAGACAAGAGACCCAGTACTTC.

The CDR3 is CASSQGVSPQSYTF. The CDR3 nucleotides are TGTGCCAGCAGCCAAGGGGTGTCCCCTCAGAGCTACACCTTC. V gene TRBV3-1 (or the pseudogene TRBV3-2) combines with J gene TRBJ1-2; no clear D gene. V was shortened by 1 base and J by 9 bases, with 15 bases between the two germline ends. The CDR3 contains 14 residues. Germline CDR1 and CDR2: LGHDT and YNNKEL (reference sequence).

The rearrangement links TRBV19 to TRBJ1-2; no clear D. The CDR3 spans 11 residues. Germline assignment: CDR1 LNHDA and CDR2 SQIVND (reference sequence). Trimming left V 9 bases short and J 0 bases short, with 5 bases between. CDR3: CASSANYGYTF. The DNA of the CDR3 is TGTGCCAGCTCAGCTAACTATGGCTACACCTTC.

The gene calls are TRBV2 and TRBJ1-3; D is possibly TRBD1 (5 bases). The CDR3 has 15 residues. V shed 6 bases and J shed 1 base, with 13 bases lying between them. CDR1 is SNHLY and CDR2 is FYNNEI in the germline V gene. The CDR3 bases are TGTGCCAGCAGGGAGGGGCTCCTTTCTGGAAACACCATATATTTT. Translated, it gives CASREGLLSGNTIYF.

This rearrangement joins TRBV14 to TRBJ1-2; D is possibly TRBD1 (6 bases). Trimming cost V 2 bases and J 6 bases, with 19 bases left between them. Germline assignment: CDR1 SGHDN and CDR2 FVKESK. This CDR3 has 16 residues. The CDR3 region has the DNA TGTGCCAGCAGCCAAAAGGGACATCACGGGGGGGATGGCTACACCTTC. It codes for CASSQKGHHGGDGYTF.

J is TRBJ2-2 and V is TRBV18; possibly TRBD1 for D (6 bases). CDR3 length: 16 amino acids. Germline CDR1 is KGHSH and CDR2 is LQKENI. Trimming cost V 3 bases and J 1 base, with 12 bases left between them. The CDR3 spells CASSPRRGQNTGELFF. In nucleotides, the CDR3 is TGTGCCAGCTCACCCCGTCGGGGACAGAACACCGGGGAGCTGTTTTTT.

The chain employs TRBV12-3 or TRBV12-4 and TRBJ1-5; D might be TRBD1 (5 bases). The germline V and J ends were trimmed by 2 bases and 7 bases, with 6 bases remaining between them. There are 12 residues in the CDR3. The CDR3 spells CASSLRGQPQHF. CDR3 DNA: TGTGCCAGCAGTTTACGGGGGCAGCCCCAGCATTTT.

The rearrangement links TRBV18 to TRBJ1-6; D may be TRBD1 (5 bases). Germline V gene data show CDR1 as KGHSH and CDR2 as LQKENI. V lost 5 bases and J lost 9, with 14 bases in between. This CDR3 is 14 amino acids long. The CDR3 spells CASSEPGLSSPLHF. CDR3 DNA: TGTGCCAGCTCAGAGCCGGGACTGAGTTCACCCCTCCACTTT.

Written as DNA, the CDR3 is TGTGCCAGCAGCTTGGCCTTGCAGGGACTAGCTGATCAGCCCCAGCATTTT. Protein: CASSLALQGLADQPQHF. The chain is built from TRBV5-8 and TRBJ1-5; the D gene is possibly TRBD1 (5 bases). Germline V gene sequence: CDR1 SGHTS, CDR2 YDEGEE. Trimming removed 0 bases from V and 5 bases from J, with 18 bases in between. The CDR3 consists of 17 residues.

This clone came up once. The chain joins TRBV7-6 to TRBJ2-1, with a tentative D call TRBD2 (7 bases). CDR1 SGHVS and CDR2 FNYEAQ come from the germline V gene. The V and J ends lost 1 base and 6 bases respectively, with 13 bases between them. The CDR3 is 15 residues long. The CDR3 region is CASSLVGGVGNEQFF. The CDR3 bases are TGTGCCAGCAGCTTAGTAGGGGGGGTCGGCAATGAGCAGTTCTTC.

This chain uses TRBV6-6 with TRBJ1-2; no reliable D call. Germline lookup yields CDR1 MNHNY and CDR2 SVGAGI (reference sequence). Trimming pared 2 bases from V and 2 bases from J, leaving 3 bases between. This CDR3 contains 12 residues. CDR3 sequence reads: CASSYQNYGYTF. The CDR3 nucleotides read TGTGCCAGCAGTTACCAAAACTATGGCTACACCTTC.

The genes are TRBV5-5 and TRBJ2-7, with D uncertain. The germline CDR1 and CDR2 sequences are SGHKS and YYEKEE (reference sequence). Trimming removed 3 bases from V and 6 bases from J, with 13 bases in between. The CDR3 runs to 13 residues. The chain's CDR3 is CASSSGPLTEQYF. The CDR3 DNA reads TGTGCCAGCAGCTCCGGACCGCTCACCGAGCAGTACTTC. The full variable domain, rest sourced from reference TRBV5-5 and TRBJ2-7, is DAGVTQSPTHLIKTRGQQVTLRCSPISGHKSVSWYQQVLGQGPQFIFQYYEKEERGRGNFPDRFSARQFPNYSSELNVNALLLGDSALYLCASSSGPLTEQYFGPGTRLTVT.

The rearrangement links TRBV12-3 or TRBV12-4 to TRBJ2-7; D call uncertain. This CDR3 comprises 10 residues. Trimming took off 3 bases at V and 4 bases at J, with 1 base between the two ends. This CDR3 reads CASSFYEQYF. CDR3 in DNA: TGTGCCAGCAGTTTTTACGAGCAGTACTTC.

CDR3 amino acids: CASSLRWGQSAEAFF. The CDR3 DNA is TGCGCCAGCAGCTTGAGATGGGGGCAGTCGGCTGAAGCTTTCTTT. This chain joins TRBV5-1 and TRBJ1-1, with D maybe TRBD1 (6 bases). The CDR3 sequence is 15 residues long. The germline CDR1 and CDR2 sequences are SGHRS and YFSETQ. V lost 1 base, J lost 6 bases, and 16 bases lay in between.